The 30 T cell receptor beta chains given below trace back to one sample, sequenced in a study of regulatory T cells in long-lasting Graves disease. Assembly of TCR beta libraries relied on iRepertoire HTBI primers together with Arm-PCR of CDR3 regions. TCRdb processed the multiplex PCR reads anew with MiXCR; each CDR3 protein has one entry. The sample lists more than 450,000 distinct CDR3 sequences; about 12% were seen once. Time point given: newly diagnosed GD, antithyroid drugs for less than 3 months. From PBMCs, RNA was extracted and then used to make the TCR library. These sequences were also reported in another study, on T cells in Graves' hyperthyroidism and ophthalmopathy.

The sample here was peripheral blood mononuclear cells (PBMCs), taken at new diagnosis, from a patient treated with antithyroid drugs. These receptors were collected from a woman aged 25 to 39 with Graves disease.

Written as DNA, the CDR3 is TGTGCCAGCAGCCCCTATCCCAACTATGGCTACACCTTC. Translated: CASSPYPNYGYTF. The V gene is TRBV6-1, the J gene TRBJ1-2; D ambiguous. The germline CDR1 and CDR2 sequences are MNHNS and SASEGT. The CDR3 has 13 residues. With 6 bases removed from V and 2 bases from J, the gap between germline ends came to 10 bases.

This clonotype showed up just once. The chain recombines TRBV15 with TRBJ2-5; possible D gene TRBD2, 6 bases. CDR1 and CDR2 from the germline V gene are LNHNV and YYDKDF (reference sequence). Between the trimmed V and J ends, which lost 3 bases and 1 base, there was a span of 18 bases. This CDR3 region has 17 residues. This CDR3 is CATSRGPRGEVQETQYF. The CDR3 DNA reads TGTGCCACCAGCAGGGGACCCCGTGGGGAGGTCCAAGAGACCCAGTACTTC. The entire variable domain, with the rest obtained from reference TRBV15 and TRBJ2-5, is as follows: DAMVIQNPRYQVTQFGKPVTLSCSQTLNHNVMYWYQQKSSQAPKLLFHYYDKDFNNEADTPDNFQSRRPNTSFCFLDIRSPGLGDTAMYLCATSRGPRGEVQETQYFGPGTRLLVL.

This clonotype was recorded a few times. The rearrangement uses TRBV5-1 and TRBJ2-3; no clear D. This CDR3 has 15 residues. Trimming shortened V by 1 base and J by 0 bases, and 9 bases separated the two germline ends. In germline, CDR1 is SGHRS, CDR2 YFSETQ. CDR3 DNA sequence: TGCGCCAGCAGCTTGAGTACACCAAGCACAGATACGCAGTATTTT. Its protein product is CASSLSTPSTDTQYF.

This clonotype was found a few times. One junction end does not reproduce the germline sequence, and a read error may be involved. For the CDR3, the DNA is TGTGCCGGCAGTGAATCAGGGGGCAACTATGGCTACACCTTC. Its protein product is CAGSESGGNYGYTF. This chain joins TRBV25-1 and TRBJ1-2; 8 bases align to TRBD1. Germline lookup yields CDR1 MGHDK and CDR2 SYGVNS. This CDR3 has 14 amino acids.

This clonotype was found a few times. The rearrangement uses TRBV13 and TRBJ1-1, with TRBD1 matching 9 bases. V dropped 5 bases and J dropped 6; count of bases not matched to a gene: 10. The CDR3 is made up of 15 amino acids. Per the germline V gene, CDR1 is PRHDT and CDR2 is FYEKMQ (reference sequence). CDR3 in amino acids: CASSTLGQGPPEAFF. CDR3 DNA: TGTGCCAGCAGCACCCTGGGACAGGGCCCCCCTGAAGCTTTCTTT.

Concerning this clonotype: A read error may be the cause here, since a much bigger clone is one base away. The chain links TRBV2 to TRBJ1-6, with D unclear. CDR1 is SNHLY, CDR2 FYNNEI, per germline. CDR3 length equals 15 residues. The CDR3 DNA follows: TGTGTCAGCAGTGAGAGGGAATCCGGTATTCAACCCCTCCACTTT. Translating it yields CVSSERESGIQPLHF.

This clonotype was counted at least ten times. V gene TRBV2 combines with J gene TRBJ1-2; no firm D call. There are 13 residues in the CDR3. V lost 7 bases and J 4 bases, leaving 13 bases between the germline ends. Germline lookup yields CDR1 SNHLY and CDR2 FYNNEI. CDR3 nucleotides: TGTGCCAGCACCGTGGCAACCCTCTATGGCTACACCTTC. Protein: CASTVATLYGYTF.

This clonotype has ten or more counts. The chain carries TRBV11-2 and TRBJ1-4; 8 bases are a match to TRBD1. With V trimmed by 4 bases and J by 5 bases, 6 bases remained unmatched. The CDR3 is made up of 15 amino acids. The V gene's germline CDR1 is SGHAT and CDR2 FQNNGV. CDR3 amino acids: CASSSQGAQNEKLFF. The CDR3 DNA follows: TGTGCCAGCAGCTCGCAGGGGGCGCAAAATGAAAAACTGTTTTTT.

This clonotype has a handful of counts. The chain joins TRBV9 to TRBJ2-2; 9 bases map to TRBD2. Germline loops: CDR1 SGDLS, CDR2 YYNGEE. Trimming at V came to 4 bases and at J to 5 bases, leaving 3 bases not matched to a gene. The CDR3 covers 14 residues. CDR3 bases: TGTGCCAGCAGCAACGCGGGAGGGACCGGGGAGCTGTTTTTT. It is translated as CASSNAGGTGELFF.

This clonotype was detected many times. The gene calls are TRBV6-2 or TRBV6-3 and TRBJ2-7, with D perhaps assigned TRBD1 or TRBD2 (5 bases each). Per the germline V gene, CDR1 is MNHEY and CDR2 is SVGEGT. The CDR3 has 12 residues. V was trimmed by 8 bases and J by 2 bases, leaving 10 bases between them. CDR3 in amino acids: CASRDPTYEQYF. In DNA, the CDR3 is TGTGCCAGCCGGGACCCAACCTACGAGCAGTACTTC.

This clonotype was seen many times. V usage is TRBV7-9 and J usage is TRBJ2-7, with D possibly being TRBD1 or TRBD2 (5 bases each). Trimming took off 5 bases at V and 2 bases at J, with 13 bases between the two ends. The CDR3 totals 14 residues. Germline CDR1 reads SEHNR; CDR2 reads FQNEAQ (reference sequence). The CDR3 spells CASSHGTAAYEQYF. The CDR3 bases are TGTGCCAGCAGCCACGGGACGGCGGCCTACGAGCAGTACTTC. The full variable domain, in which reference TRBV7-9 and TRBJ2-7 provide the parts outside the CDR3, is DTGVSQNPRHKITKRGQNVTFRCDPISEHNRLYWYRQTLGQGPEFLTYFQNEAQLEKSRLLSDRFSAERPKGSFSTLEIQRTEQGDSAMYLCASSHGTAAYEQYFGPGTRLTVT.

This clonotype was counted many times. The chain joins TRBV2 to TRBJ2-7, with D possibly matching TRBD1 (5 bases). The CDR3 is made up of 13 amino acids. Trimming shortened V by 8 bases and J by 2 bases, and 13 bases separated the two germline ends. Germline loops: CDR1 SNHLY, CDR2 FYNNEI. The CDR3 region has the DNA TGTGCCAGCGGTAAGGACACCACCTACGAGCAGTACTTC. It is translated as CASGKDTTYEQYF.

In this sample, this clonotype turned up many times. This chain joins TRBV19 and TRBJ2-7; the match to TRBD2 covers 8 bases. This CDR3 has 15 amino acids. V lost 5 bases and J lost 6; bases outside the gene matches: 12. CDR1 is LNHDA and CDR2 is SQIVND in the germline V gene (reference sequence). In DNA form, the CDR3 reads TGTGCCAGTAGTGCCCCCGGCGGGAGGAGGGTCGAGCAGTACTTC. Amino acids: CASSAPGGRRVEQYF.

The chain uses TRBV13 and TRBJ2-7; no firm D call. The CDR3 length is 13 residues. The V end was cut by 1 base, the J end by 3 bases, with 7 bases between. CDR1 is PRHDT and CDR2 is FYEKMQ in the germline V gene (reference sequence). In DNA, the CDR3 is TGTGCCAGCAGCTTAGAGCTCAACTACGAGCAGTACTTC. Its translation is CASSLELNYEQYF.

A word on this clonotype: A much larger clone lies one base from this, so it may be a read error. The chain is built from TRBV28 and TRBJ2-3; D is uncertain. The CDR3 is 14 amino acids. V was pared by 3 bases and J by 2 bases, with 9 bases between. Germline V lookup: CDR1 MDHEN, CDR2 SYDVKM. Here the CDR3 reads CASSFARPTDTQYF. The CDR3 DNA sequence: TGTGCCAGCAGTTTTGCGCGACCCACAGATACGCAGTATTTT.

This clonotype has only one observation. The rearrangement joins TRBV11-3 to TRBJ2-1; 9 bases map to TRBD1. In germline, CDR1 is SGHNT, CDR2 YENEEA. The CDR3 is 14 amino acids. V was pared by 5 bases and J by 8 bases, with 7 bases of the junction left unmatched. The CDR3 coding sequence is TGTGCCAGCAGCATCCCGGGACAGGGATATGAGCAGTTCTTC. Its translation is CASSIPGQGYEQFF.

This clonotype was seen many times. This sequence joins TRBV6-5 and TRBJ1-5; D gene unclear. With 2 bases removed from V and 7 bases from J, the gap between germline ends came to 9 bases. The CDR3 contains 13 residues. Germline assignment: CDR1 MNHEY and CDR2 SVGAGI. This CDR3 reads CASSYGAPQPQHF. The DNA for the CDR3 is TGTGCCAGCAGTTACGGCGCACCCCAGCCCCAGCATTTT.

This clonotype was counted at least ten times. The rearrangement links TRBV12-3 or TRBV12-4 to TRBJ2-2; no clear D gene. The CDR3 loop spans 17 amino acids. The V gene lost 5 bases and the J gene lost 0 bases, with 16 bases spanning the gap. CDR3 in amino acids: CASSILPTDPNTGELFF. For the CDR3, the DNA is TGTGCCAGCAGTATATTGCCGACTGACCCGAACACCGGGGAGCTGTTTTTT.

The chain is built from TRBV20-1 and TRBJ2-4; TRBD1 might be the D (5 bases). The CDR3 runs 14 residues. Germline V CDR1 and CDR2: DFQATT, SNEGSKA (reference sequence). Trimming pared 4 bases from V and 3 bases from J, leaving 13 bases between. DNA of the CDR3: TGCAGTGCTAAGTGGGGCAGTCTCAAAAACATTCAGTACTTC. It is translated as CSAKWGSLKNIQYF.

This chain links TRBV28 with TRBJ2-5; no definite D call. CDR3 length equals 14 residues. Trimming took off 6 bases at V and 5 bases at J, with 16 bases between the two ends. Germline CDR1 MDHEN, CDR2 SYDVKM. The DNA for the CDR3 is TGTGCCAGCAGGTTTCCGGGCCTCTCGGAGACCCAGTACTTC. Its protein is CASRFPGLSETQYF.

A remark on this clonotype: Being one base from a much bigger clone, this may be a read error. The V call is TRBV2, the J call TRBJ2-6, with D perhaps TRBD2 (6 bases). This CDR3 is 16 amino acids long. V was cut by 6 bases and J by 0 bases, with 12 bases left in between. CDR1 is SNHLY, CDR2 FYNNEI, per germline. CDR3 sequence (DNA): TGTGCCAGCAGCAGACGGGGGAGCTCTGGGGCCAACGTCCTGACTTTC. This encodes CASSRRGSSGANVLTF.

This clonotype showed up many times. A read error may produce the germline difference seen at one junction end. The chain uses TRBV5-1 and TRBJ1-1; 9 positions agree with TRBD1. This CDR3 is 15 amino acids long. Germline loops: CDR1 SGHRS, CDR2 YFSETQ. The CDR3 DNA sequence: TGTGCCAGCAGTTTCACGGGACAGGGGAACACTGAAGCTTTCTTT. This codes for CASSFTGQGNTEAFF.

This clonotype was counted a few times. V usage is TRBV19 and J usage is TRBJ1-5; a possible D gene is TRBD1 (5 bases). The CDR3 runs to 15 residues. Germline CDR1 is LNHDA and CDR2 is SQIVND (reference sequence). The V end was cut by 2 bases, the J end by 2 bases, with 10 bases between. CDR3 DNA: TGTGCCAGTAGTATACCCCCGACAGGCAATCAGCCCCAGCATTTT. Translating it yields CASSIPPTGNQPQHF.

The CDR3 loop is CASSETPRVDIQYF. The CDR3 DNA reads as TGTGCCAGCAGCGAAACGCCCAGGGTAGACATTCAGTACTTC. This sequence joins TRBV28 and TRBJ2-4; tentative D call: TRBD1 (5 bases). Germline lookup yields CDR1 MDHEN and CDR2 SYDVKM. The ends were cut back, 6 bases at V and 8 bases at J, with 17 bases in the middle. The CDR3 runs 14 residues.

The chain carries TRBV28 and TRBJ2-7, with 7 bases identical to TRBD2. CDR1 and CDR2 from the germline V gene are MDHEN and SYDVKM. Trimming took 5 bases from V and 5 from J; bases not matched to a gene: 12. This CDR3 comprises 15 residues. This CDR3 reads CASSPLAFRVDEQYF. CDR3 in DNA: TGTGCCAGCAGTCCACTAGCGTTTAGAGTCGACGAGCAGTACTTC.

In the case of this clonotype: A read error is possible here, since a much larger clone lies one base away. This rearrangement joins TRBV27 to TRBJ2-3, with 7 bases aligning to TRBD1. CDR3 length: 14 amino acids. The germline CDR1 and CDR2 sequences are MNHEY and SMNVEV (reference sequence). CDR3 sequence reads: CVSSQLGQPQPPYF. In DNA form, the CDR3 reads TGTGTCAGCAGTCAATTGGGACAGCCCCAGCCCCCGTATTTT.

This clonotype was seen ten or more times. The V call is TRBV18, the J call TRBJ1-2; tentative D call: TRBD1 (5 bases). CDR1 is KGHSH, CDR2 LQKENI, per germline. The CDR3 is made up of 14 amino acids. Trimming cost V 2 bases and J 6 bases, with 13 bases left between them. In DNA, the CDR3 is TGTGCCAGCTCACCAGGCAGGGAAGGGAATGGCTACACCTTC. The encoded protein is CASSPGREGNGYTF.

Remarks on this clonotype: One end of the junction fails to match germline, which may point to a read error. The CDR3 reads CAISDSDRDEQHF. For the CDR3, the DNA is TGTGCCATCAGTGATTCGGACAGGGACGAGCAGCACTTC. The chain employs TRBV10-3 and TRBJ2-7; 8 nucleotides agree with TRBD1. CDR3 length: 13 amino acids. Germline V gene data show CDR1 as ENHRY and CDR2 as SYGVKD.

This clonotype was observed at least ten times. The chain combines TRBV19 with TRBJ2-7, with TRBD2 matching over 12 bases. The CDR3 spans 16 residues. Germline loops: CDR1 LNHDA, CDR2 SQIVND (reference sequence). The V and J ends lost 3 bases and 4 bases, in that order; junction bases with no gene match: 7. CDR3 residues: CASSMRLAGVGYEQYF. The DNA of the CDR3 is TGTGCCAGTAGTATGCGACTAGCGGGAGTGGGGTACGAGCAGTACTTC.

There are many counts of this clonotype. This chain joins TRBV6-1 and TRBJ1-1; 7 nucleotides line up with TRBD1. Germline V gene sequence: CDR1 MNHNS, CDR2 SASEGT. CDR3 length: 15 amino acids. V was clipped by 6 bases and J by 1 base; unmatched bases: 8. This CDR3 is CASRGFQGENTEAFF. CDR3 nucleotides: TGTGCCAGCAGAGGATTTCAGGGGGAGAACACTGAAGCTTTCTTT.